The 25 T cell receptor beta chains reported below all come from one sample, sequenced in a study of blood T cell repertoires in COVID-19. Assay: immunoSEQ multiplex PCR; the TCRdb copy retains only in-frame clones and omits some. The table lists 310,000 or so clones, approximately 86% of them singletons. The sequenced sample consisted of peripheral blood. The receptor set was obtained from a young man with COVID-19, enrolled during active disease.

The chain employs TRBV24-1 and TRBJ1-2, with D possibly being TRBD1 (6 bases). Germline loops: CDR1 KGHDR, CDR2 SFDVKD. Trimming cost V 3 bases and J 2 bases, with 15 bases left between them. This CDR3 is built from 16 residues. DNA for the CDR3: TGTGCCACCAGTGATCCCACACGGACAGCGAACTATGGCTACACCTTC. It is translated as CATSDPTRTANYGYTF.

The chain joins TRBV6-5 to TRBJ1-2; D possibly corresponds to TRBD1 (6 bases). The CDR3 loop spans 14 amino acids. CDR1 MNHEY and CDR2 SVGAGI come from the germline V gene. Trimming left V 5 bases short and J 8 bases short, with 18 bases between. CDR3 residues: CASSPGQRVRGYTF. Here the CDR3 DNA reads TGTGCCAGCAGTCCTGGACAGCGCGTGAGGGGCTACACCTTC.

The chain joins TRBV9 to TRBJ2-1; TRBD2 matches at 12 bases. The CDR3 runs 14 residues. Germline-derived CDR1 and CDR2 are SGDLS and YYNGEE. V lost 3 bases to trimming and J lost 8 bases; unmatched junction nucleotides: 3. CDR3 residues: CASSASGRADEQFF. In DNA form, the CDR3 reads TGTGCCAGCAGCGCTAGCGGGAGGGCCGATGAGCAGTTCTTC.

The chain uses TRBV2 and TRBJ1-1; TRBD1 matches 8 bases. This CDR3 has 14 amino acids. Germline lookup yields CDR1 SNHLY and CDR2 FYNNEI. Trimming removed 4 bases from V and 8 bases from J; junction bases left unmatched: 9. The CDR3, as DNA: TGTGCCAGCAGTGTAACAGGGGGGGCCACGGAAGCTTTCTTT. Its protein product is CASSVTGGATEAFF.

This rearrangement joins TRBV4-2 to TRBJ2-3; the D gene is possibly TRBD1 (7 bases). The CDR3 runs 16 residues. Trimming removed 2 bases at V and 0 bases at J, with 12 bases between. Germline CDR1 is LGHNA and CDR2 is YNFKEQ. CDR3 in amino acids: CASSQKTGTSTDTQYF. The DNA of the CDR3 is TGTGCCAGCAGCCAAAAGACAGGGACTAGCACAGATACGCAGTATTTT.

The V call is TRBV7-2, the J call TRBJ2-1, with 11 positions matching TRBD1. The germline gives CDR1 SGHTA, CDR2 FQGNSA. J lost 9 bases, V lost 5 bases, and 9 bases had no gene match. The CDR3 totals 15 residues. This chain's CDR3 is CASSAGQGAIGEQFF. The CDR3 DNA reads as TGTGCCAGCAGCGCAGGACAGGGGGCGATAGGTGAGCAGTTCTTC. Combining the CDR3 with reference TRBV7-2 and TRBJ2-1 gives the whole variable domain GAGVSQSPSNKVTEKGKDVELRCDPISGHTALYWYRQSLGQGLEFLIYFQGNSAPDKSGLPSDRFSAERTGGSVSTLTIQRTQQEDSAVYLCASSAGQGAIGEQFFGPGTRLTVL.

The V call is TRBV7-8, the J call TRBJ2-7; 9 bases align to TRBD1. V gave up 3 bases and J gave up 4 bases; unmatched junction bases: 1. This CDR3 spans 13 amino acids. The V gene's germline CDR1 is SGHVS and CDR2 FQNEAQ. The DNA for the CDR3 is TGTGCCAGCAGCTTGACAGGGGGGTACGAGCAGTACTTC. Protein sequence: CASSLTGGYEQYF.

The rearrangement links TRBV10-3 to TRBJ2-3; TRBD2 agrees at 10 bases. The CDR3 loop spans 14 amino acids. Looked up from germline, CDR1 is ENHRY and CDR2 is SYGVKD. Germline trimming cut 9 bases from V and 3 bases from J; bases unmatched to any gene: 6. The CDR3 sequence is CAMASGSPTDTQYF. The CDR3 coding sequence is TGTGCCATGGCTAGCGGGAGTCCGACAGATACGCAGTATTTT.

This clone was detected only a few times. J is TRBJ1-1 and V is TRBV5-1; D remains unclear. The CDR3 consists of 13 residues. Germline values: CDR1 SGHRS, CDR2 YFSETQ. Trimming left V 1 base short and J 6 bases short, with 10 bases between. The CDR3 reads CASSLSVRSEAFF. The CDR3 region has the DNA TGCGCCAGCAGCTTGTCTGTGCGGTCTGAAGCTTTCTTT. The full variable domain, in which reference TRBV5-1 and TRBJ1-1 provide the parts outside the CDR3, is KAGVTQTPRYLIKTRGQQVTLSCSPISGHRSVSWYQQTPGQGLQFLFEYFSETQRNKGNFPGRFSGRQFSNSRSEMNVSTLELGDSALYLCASSLSVRSEAFFGQGTRLTVV.

This chain uses TRBV28 with TRBJ1-5; D gene unclear. This CDR3 comprises 13 residues. V lost 4 bases to trimming and J lost 4 bases, with 8 bases between them. CDR1 is MDHEN and CDR2 is SYDVKM in the germline V gene. CDR3 region: CASSSFGNQPQHF. The CDR3 nucleotides are TGTGCCAGCAGTTCCTTCGGGAATCAGCCCCAGCATTTT.

This clone showed up just once. V usage is TRBV20-1 and J usage is TRBJ2-5, with 7 bases identical to TRBD2. The J segment lost 5 bases and the V segment lost 3 bases, leaving 0 bases of the junction unmatched. CDR1 and CDR2 (germline): DFQATT, SNEGSKA (reference sequence). The CDR3 is made up of 11 amino acids. In nucleotides, the CDR3 is TGCAGTGCTAGGGGGGGGGAGACCCAGTACTTC. This encodes CSARGGETQYF.

In its sample, this clone was seen once. J is TRBJ1-5 and V is TRBV4-1, with a tentative D call TRBD1 (5 bases). Trimming shortened V by 0 bases and J by 6 bases, and 12 bases separated the two germline ends. This CDR3 region has 15 residues. Germline CDR1 reads MGHRA; CDR2 reads YSYEKL. DNA for the CDR3: TGCGCCAGCAGCCAAGACGGGGCCGGGGGTCAGCCCCAGCATTTT. Its translation: CASSQDGAGGQPQHF.

This clone was seen just once. The rearrangement uses TRBV12-3 or TRBV12-4 and TRBJ1-4; D is possibly TRBD1 (5 bases). The germline V and J ends were trimmed by 8 bases and 7 bases, with 8 bases remaining between them. The CDR3 sequence is 11 residues long. The CDR3 DNA sequence: TGTGCCAGCGCCGGGGGTGAAAAACTGTTTTTT. It yields the protein CASAGGEKLFF.

On this clone itself: A read error may explain this, as a much larger clone is one base away. This sample includes further DNA sequences coding for the same CDR3. The chain recombines TRBV12-3 or TRBV12-4 with TRBJ2-1; no reliable D call. The CDR3 consists of 13 residues. V was shortened by 2 bases and J by 1 base, with 3 bases between the two germline ends. The CDR3 protein is CASSLRSYNEQFF. The CDR3 nucleotides are TGTGCCAGCAGTTTACGGTCCTACAATGAGCAGTTCTTC.

J is TRBJ1-6 and V is TRBV27; no firm D call. In germline, CDR1 is MNHEY, CDR2 SMNVEV (reference sequence). The germline V and J ends were trimmed by 7 bases and 5 bases, with 9 bases remaining between them. This CDR3 contains 13 residues. The CDR3 DNA sequence: TGTGCCAGCACGCGGAGACATAATTCACCCCTCCACTTT. Amino acid sequence: CASTRRHNSPLHF.

The gene calls are TRBV5-4 and TRBJ1-1, with TRBD1 matching over 7 bases. CDR1 and CDR2 from the germline V gene are SGHNT and YYREEE (reference sequence). The CDR3 is 15 amino acids. The V and J ends lost 3 bases and 4 bases, in that order; junction bases with no gene match: 9. In DNA, the CDR3 is TGTGCCAGCAGCTCCCGACAGGGTGGAGGCACTGAAGCTTTCTTT. It yields the protein CASSSRQGGGTEAFF. Looking up the rest from reference TRBV5-4 and TRBJ1-1 gives the full variable domain: ETGVTQSPTHLIKTRGQQVTLRCSSQSGHNTVSWYQQALGQGPQFIFQYYREEENGRGNFPPRFSGLQFPNYSSELNVNALELDDSALYLCASSSRQGGGTEAFFGQGTRLTVV.

CDR3 nucleotide sequence: TGTGCCAGCAGCCCACAGGGGGGAGAGACCCAGTACTTC. Its protein is CASSPQGGETQYF. This sequence joins TRBV14 and TRBJ2-5; TRBD1 matches at 8 bases. The trim removed 4 bases at V and 4 bases at J, leaving 2 bases unmatched. Germline V gives CDR1 SGHDN, CDR2 FVKESK. The CDR3 loop spans 13 amino acids.

The chain couples TRBV25-1 to TRBJ2-3; 11 bases map to TRBD1. The trim removed 4 bases at V and 4 bases at J, leaving 4 bases unmatched. The CDR3 extends over 15 amino acids. Germline V lookup: CDR1 MGHDK, CDR2 SYGVNS. The CDR3 protein is CASSAGQGAADTQYF. The CDR3 nucleotides are TGTGCCAGCAGTGCTGGACAGGGGGCAGCAGATACGCAGTATTTT.

The chain employs TRBV27 and TRBJ1-5; no definite D call. CDR3 length equals 16 residues. Trimming removed 1 base from V and 0 bases from J, with 10 bases in between. Germline-derived CDR1 and CDR2 are MNHEY and SMNVEV (reference sequence). This CDR3 reads CASSLYGGVSNQPQHF. The CDR3 coding sequence is TGTGCCAGCAGTTTATACGGCGGGGTTAGCAATCAGCCCCAGCATTTT.

The CDR3 DNA reads as TGTGCCAGCAGCTTAGGACTAGCGGACTACAATGAGCAGTTCTTC. This codes for CASSLGLADYNEQFF. The genes are TRBV7-9 and TRBJ2-1, with TRBD2 identical over 9 bases. V was pared by 1 base and J by 3 bases, with 1 base of the junction left unmatched. The CDR3 spans 15 residues. From germline, CDR1 is SEHNR and CDR2 FQNEAQ (reference sequence).

CDR3 nucleotides: TGTGCCTGGAGTGTATACTCTGGGGCCAACGTCCTGACTTTC. Translated, it gives CAWSVYSGANVLTF. The gene calls are TRBV30 and TRBJ2-6; D is unclear. The CDR3 consists of 14 residues. Trimming took 0 bases from V and 0 from J, leaving 3 bases between them. Germline CDR1 GTSNPN, CDR2 SVGIG (reference sequence). Filled out from reference TRBV30 and TRBJ2-6, the complete variable domain reads SQTIHQWPATLVQPVGSPLSLECTVEGTSNPNLYWYRQAAGRGLQLLFYSVGIGQISSEVPQNLSASRPQDRQFILSSKKLLLSDSGFYLCAWSVYSGANVLTFGAGSRLTVL.

The chain joins TRBV7-9 to TRBJ1-1, with 8 bases fitting TRBD1. This CDR3 is 12 amino acids long. J was trimmed by 4 bases and V by 5 bases; bases with no gene match: 0. Germline V gives CDR1 SEHNR, CDR2 FQNEAQ (reference sequence). The CDR3 region is CASSTGGTEAFF. CDR3 nucleotides: TGTGCCAGCAGCACAGGGGGCACTGAAGCTTTCTTT.

This rearrangement joins TRBV5-1 to TRBJ2-7; no definite D call. This CDR3 is 16 amino acids long. Germline CDR1 SGHRS, CDR2 YFSETQ. V was trimmed by 3 bases and J by 3 bases, leaving 19 bases between them. The chain's CDR3 is CASSSEVSRQFYEQYF. The CDR3 DNA reads TGCGCCAGCAGCTCAGAGGTATCCCGGCAGTTCTACGAGCAGTACTTC.

This chain joins TRBV5-1 and TRBJ2-7, with 14 bases that match TRBD2. The J segment lost 4 bases and the V segment lost 4 bases, leaving 10 bases of the junction unmatched. CDR3 length equals 17 residues. From germline, CDR1 is SGHRS and CDR2 YFSETQ. The CDR3 region has the DNA TGCGCCAGCAGCACACCCGGGACTAGCGGGAGTGCGTACGAGCAGTACTTC. The encoded protein is CASSTPGTSGSAYEQYF. Complete variable domain (other parts from reference TRBV5-1 and TRBJ2-7): KAGVTQTPRYLIKTRGQQVTLSCSPISGHRSVSWYQQTPGQGLQFLFEYFSETQRNKGNFPGRFSGRQFSNSRSEMNVSTLELGDSALYLCASSTPGTSGSAYEQYFGPGTRLTVT.

This clone has more than one count but fewer than ten. V usage is TRBV30 and J usage is TRBJ1-3; D is unclear. The germline V gene has CDR1 GTSNPN and CDR2 SVGIG (reference sequence). This CDR3 has 13 residues. The V end lost 2 bases, the J end lost 0 bases, and 5 bases lay between the germline ends. CDR3 region: CAWSYISGNTIYF. The CDR3 DNA follows: TGTGCCTGGAGTTATATCTCTGGAAACACCATATATTTT.